The text below deals with one T cell receptor beta chain. Antigen unknown. This sample is drawn from a study of CD8+ T cells in alopecia areata. cDNA serving as the sequencing template came from extracted, reverse transcribed RNA. Generated by immunoSEQ multiplex PCR, the TCRdb table keeps only in-frame clones and is missing some. Of 150,000 to 250,000 clones in the sample, approximately 56% were seen once. Study-wide results and limits: Scalp clonality and expanded CD8+ clones among the top 100 showed significant decreases with tofacitinib.

Treatment given: oral pan-JAK inhibitor, 5-10 mg twice daily. The sequenced sample was CD4+ T cells sorted from blood, obtained at week 4, from a patient treated with tofacitinib. This receptor was obtained from a human donor with alopecia areata.

CDR3 loop: CASSSQRGAVEQYF. CDR3 DNA sequence: TGTGCCAGCAGCTCTCAGAGGGGGGCGGTCGAGCAGTACTTC. The chain combines TRBV7-2 with TRBJ2-7, with D perhaps matching TRBD1 or TRBD2 (6 bases each). The CDR3 is 14 residues long. Trimming stripped 4 bases from V and 6 bases from J, with 16 bases between. The germline gives CDR1 SGHTA, CDR2 FQGNSA.